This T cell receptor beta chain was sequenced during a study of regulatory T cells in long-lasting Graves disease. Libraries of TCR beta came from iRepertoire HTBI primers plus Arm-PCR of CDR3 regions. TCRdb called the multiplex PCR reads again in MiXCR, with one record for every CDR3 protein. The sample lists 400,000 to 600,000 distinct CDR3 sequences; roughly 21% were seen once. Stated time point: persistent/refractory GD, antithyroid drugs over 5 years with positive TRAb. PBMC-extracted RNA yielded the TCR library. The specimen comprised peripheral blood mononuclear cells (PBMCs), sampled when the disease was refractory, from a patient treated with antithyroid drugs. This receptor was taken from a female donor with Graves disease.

In nucleotides, the CDR3 is TGTGCCTGGGGCGTGGGAAATCAGCCCCAGCATTTT. Translated: CAWGVGNQPQHF. V and J are TRBV30 and TRBJ1-5, with D uncertain. The germline V gene encodes CDR1 GTSNPN and CDR2 SVGIG (reference sequence). The V end was cut by 5 bases, the J end by 4 bases, with 9 bases between. The CDR3 is made up of 12 amino acids.